These 5 T cell receptor beta chains originate from one sample sequenced in a study of T cell clonality in common variable immunodeficiency. Only in-frame clones appear in the TCRdb table, and some are missing; sequencing was by immunoSEQ multiplex PCR. Recorded here are 45,000 to 55,000 clones, none singletons. The sequenced material came from peripheral blood mononuclear cells. These receptors originate from a person aged 18 to 70 in good health.

A few counts support this clone. The CDR3 is cut off 3 residues early in the read; its end comes from the germline J gene. The chain is built from TRBV5-1 and TRBJ2-4; TRBD2 matches at 8 bases. Germline V gene sequence: CDR1 SGHRS, CDR2 YFSETQ. This CDR3 has 17 residues. The sequenced CDR3 bases are TGCGCCAGCAGGGGGGGGTTCCCCCGGGAGGGCGAAGAGACT. The encoded protein is CASRGGFPREGEET. The CDR3 in full is CASRGGFPREGEETQYF.

This clone was found many times. The DNA ends 3 residues before the CDR3 does, and the rest of the CDR3 is filled in from the germline J gene. The chain uses TRBV12-3 or TRBV12-4 and TRBJ2-7; D perhaps matches TRBD1 (6 bases). V was cut by 4 bases and J by 4 bases, with 11 bases left in between. The CDR3 has 13 residues. The sequenced part of the CDR3 DNA is TGTGCCAGCAGTTCGGCAGGGGTATACGAG. It encodes CASSSAGVYE. The complete CDR3 sequence is CASSSAGVYEQYF.

This clone was observed at least ten times. The missing CDR3 end, 3 residues past where the read stops, is filled in from the germline J gene. This sample includes further DNA sequences coding for the same CDR3. J is TRBJ2-7 and V is TRBV11-2, with 11 bases identical to TRBD2. Trimming at V came to 6 bases and at J to 3 bases, leaving 4 bases not matched to a gene. CDR3 size: 14 residues. The germline CDR1 and CDR2 sequences are SGHAT and FQNNGV. CDR3 region: CASSSGTSGYEQYF. The covered CDR3 bases are TGTGCCAGCAGTTCCGGGACTAGCGGCTACGAG.

This clone was picked up many times. The read ends 3 residues early relative to the CDR3; the germline J gene fills the gap. The chain links TRBV2 to TRBJ1-6; the match to TRBD1 covers 7 bases. Germline V gene sequence: CDR1 SNHLY, CDR2 FYNNEI. The V segment lost 2 bases and the J segment 9 bases; nucleotides outside the gene matches: 7. The CDR3 runs 15 residues. The CDR3 sequence is CASSESVTGSSPLHF. Partial CDR3 DNA: TGTGCCAGCAGTGAAAGTGTGACAGGGAGTTCACCC.

This clone was detected many times. The read terminates 3 residues before the CDR3 end, so the remaining end is supplied by the germline J gene. The V and J genes are TRBV24-1 and TRBJ1-4; D not resolved. The CDR3 consists of 13 residues. Germline V lookup: CDR1 KGHDR, CDR2 SFDVKD. V lost 2 bases and J lost 7, with 7 bases in between. CDR3 sequence reads: CATSDSLSEKLFF. CDR3 bases read: TGTGCCACCAGTGATTCCCTGTCTGAAAAA.